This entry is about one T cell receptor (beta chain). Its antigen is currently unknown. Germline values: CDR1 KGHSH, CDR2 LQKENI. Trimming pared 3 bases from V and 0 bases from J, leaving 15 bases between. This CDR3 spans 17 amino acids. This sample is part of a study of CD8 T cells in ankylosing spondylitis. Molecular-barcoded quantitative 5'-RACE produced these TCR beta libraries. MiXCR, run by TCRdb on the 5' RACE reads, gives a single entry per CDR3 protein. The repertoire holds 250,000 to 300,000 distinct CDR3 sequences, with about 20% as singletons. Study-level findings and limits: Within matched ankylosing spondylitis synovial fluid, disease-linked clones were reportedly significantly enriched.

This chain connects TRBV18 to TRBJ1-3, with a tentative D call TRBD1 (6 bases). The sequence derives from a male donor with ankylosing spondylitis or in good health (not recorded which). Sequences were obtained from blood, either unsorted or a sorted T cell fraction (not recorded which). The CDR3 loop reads CASSPLGDILSGNTIYF. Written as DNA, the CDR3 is TGTGCCAGCTCACCTTTAGGGGACATCCTCTCTGGAAACACCATATATTTT.